This TCR beta chain appears in the sequencing data of a study of blood T cell repertoires in COVID-19. Study-level background: PBMCs, B-cell-depleted T cells, or T cells provided the cDNA or gDNA that made up the material.

Per germline, CDR1 LNHDA and CDR2 SQIVND (reference sequence). Unmatched junction bases numbered 7, after V lost 5 bases and J lost 12 bases. The CDR3 has 11 amino acids. In the study's own analysis: By means of reference gene primer amplification, nucleated cell counts were estimated. The repertoire was sequenced with immunoSEQ multiplex PCR; TCRdb's copy has only in-frame clones and lacks some. V, J and clone size are taken as reported in that table, and D and trimming were inferred from the DNA itself. Among about 230,000 clones, around 85% were seen once, and the ten largest hold about 8%. This rearrangement joins TRBV19 to TRBJ2-7, with 7 positions matching TRBD2. Sequenced material: peripheral blood. This sequence was found in a woman aged 80 or over with acute or convalescent COVID-19. CDR3 residues: CASSSRGGLYF. CDR3 DNA sequence: TGTGCCAGTAGTTCCCGGGGAGGGCTGTACTTC.